One and the same sample provided the 17 T cell receptor beta chains below, sequenced in a study of blood T cells in healthy people across ages. Sample-barcoded 5' priming and a J-beta primer mix drove a second PCR of about 7 to 12 cycles. One entry per CDR3 protein results from TCRdb running MiXCR on the 5' RACE reads. The data contain hundreds of thousands of distinct CDR3 sequences, about 25% of them seen just once; the ten biggest clones take up around 10%. This sample also appeared in a second study, on T cells of mothers and their children.

Sequenced input: blood. These receptors were collected from a boy between 5 and 17 years old in good health.

This chain uses TRBV2 with TRBJ1-1; D unclear. The germline V and J ends were trimmed by 4 bases and 3 bases, with 6 bases remaining between them. The germline gives CDR1 SNHLY, CDR2 FYNNEI. The CDR3 spans 12 residues. In nucleotides, the CDR3 is TGTGCCAGCAGTGTCCTGGACACTGAAGCTTTCTTT. Its protein is CASSVLDTEAFF.

This clonotype was observed a handful of times. The V and J genes are TRBV7-3 and TRBJ2-3; tentatively, D is TRBD1 (6 bases). The V end lost 5 bases, the J end lost 4 bases, and 22 bases lay between the germline ends. Germline assignment: CDR1 SGHTA and CDR2 FQGTGA. The CDR3 sequence is 17 residues long. The CDR3 sequence is CASSPPPGASPPDTQYF. The CDR3 nucleotides are TGTGCCAGCAGCCCACCGCCAGGGGCTAGCCCCCCAGATACGCAGTATTTT.

This clonotype was counted many times. The V call is TRBV11-1, the J call TRBJ2-4, with D perhaps matching TRBD1 or TRBD2 (5 bases each). CDR3 size: 13 residues. Trimming stripped 5 bases from V and 8 bases from J, with 13 bases between. Germline V gene data show CDR1 as SGHAT and CDR2 as FQDESV (reference sequence). CDR3 in DNA: TGTGCCAGCAGCCCGGGGCCCAGTGACATTCAGTACTTC. This sequence encodes CASSPGPSDIQYF.

The chain employs TRBV7-9 and TRBJ2-2, with D perhaps TRBD1 or TRBD2 (5 bases each). CDR3 length: 15 amino acids. The germline gives CDR1 SEHNR, CDR2 FQNEAQ (reference sequence). Trimming cost V 2 bases and J 4 bases, with 11 bases left between them. The CDR3 nucleotides are TGTGCCAGCAGCTTAAGAGGGACCGTCACCGGGGAGCTGTTTTTT. This encodes CASSLRGTVTGELFF.

The chain recombines TRBV14 with TRBJ2-1, with D possibly TRBD2 on 5 matching bases. This CDR3 spans 14 amino acids. V lost 4 bases and J 2 bases, leaving 9 bases between the germline ends. Germline CDR1 SGHDN, CDR2 FVKESK. CDR3 in amino acids: CASSPSGTYNEQFF. In DNA form, the CDR3 reads TGTGCCAGCAGCCCGAGCGGAACCTACAATGAGCAGTTCTTC. Based on the CDR3 plus reference TRBV14 and TRBJ2-1, the full variable domain is EAGVTQFPSHSVIEKGQTVTLRCDPISGHDNLYWYRRVMGKEIKFLLHFVKESKQDESGMPNNRFLAERTGGTYSTLKVQPAELEDSGVYFCASSPSGTYNEQFFGPGTRLTVL.

The chain is built from TRBV7-8 and TRBJ2-7; tentatively, D is TRBD1 or TRBD2 (5 bases each). V was clipped by 4 bases and J by 2 bases, with 18 bases between them. The germline V gene has CDR1 SGHVS and CDR2 FQNEAQ. The CDR3 contains 16 residues. The CDR3 DNA follows: TGTGCCAGCAGCTCCCAGGTGGGGGACGGAGCCTACGAGCAGTACTTC. Its protein product is CASSSQVGDGAYEQYF.

Only a few counts were recorded for this clonotype. J is TRBJ2-4 and V is TRBV29-1, with 10 bases identical to TRBD1. This CDR3 spans 13 amino acids. Germline lookup yields CDR1 SQVTM and CDR2 ANQGSEA. V lost 4 bases, J lost 3 bases, and 0 bases stayed unmatched. CDR3 sequence (DNA): TGCAGCGTTGGGACAGGGGGCAAAAACATTCAGTACTTC. It encodes CSVGTGGKNIQYF. The entire variable domain, with the rest obtained from reference TRBV29-1 and TRBJ2-4, is as follows: SAVISQKPSRDICQRGTSLTIQCQVDSQVTMMFWYRQQPGQSLTLIATANQGSEATYESGFVIDKFPISRPNLTFSTLTVSNMSPEDSSIYLCSVGTGGKNIQYFGAGTRLSVL.

The V call is TRBV20-1, the J call TRBJ2-3; D is perhaps TRBD2 (6 bases). Trimming took off 3 bases at V and 2 bases at J, with 27 bases between the two ends. This CDR3 has 19 amino acids. Germline values: CDR1 DFQATT, CDR2 SNEGSKA (reference sequence). CDR3 loop: CSARGDSLARVPDTDTQYF. CDR3 DNA sequence: TGCAGTGCTAGGGGTGACAGTCTAGCGCGGGTTCCCGACACAGATACGCAGTATTTT.

This clonotype was counted between two and nine times. The chain uses TRBV4-3 and TRBJ1-5; TRBD1 matches 7 bases. CDR1 LGHNA and CDR2 YSLEER come from the germline V gene. Losses at the gene ends were 0 bases for V and 1 base for J; bases not matched to a gene: 9. This CDR3 has 18 amino acids. The CDR3 DNA follows: TGCGCCAGCAGCCAAGATAAGTCAGGACAGGCAAGCAATCAGCCCCAGCATTTT. It yields the protein CASSQDKSGQASNQPQHF.

The genes are TRBV4-1 and TRBJ1-3, with D hard to call. CDR1 is MGHRA and CDR2 is YSYEKL in the germline V gene. The CDR3 spans 15 residues. Deletions cut 6 bases from V and 4 bases from J, with 16 bases between. The CDR3 loop is CASSVIGWKGNTIYF. As DNA, the CDR3 is TGCGCCAGCAGTGTAATCGGGTGGAAAGGAAACACCATATATTTT.

J is TRBJ2-4 and V is TRBV29-1; the D is unclear. The CDR3 has 13 amino acids. Deletions cut 8 bases from V and 0 bases from J, with 11 bases between. CDR1 and CDR2 from the germline V gene are SQVTM and ANQGSEA. The CDR3 sequence: CSCRILAKNIQYF. The CDR3 DNA reads TGCAGCTGCCGAATCCTAGCCAAAAACATTCAGTACTTC.

This chain connects TRBV19 to TRBJ1-1; the D gene is possibly TRBD1 (5 bases). V was trimmed by 4 bases and J by 0 bases, leaving 9 bases between them. CDR1 and CDR2 (germline): LNHDA, SQIVND (reference sequence). The CDR3 covers 14 residues. Here the CDR3 reads CASSTQGLNTEAFF. The CDR3 DNA follows: TGTGCCAGTAGTACGCAGGGACTGAACACTGAAGCTTTCTTT. Looking up the rest from reference TRBV19 and TRBJ1-1 gives the full variable domain: DGGITQSPKYLFRKEGQNVTLSCEQNLNHDAMYWYRQDPGQGLRLIYYSQIVNDFQKGDIAEGYSVSREKKESFPLTVTSAQKNPTAFYLCASSTQGLNTEAFFGQGTRLTVV.

This clonotype was observed a few times. The V gene is TRBV7-9, the J gene TRBJ2-1, with D unclear. CDR1 is SEHNR and CDR2 is FQNEAQ in the germline V gene (reference sequence). Trimming stripped 6 bases from V and 4 bases from J, with 13 bases between. The CDR3 is 14 residues long. The CDR3, as DNA: TGTGCCAGCAGGGATGTCCCCTCGTACAATGAGCAGTTCTTC. Its protein is CASRDVPSYNEQFF.

This clonotype was seen a few times. The chain is built from TRBV25-1 and TRBJ1-1; 8 positions agree with TRBD1. The germline V gene has CDR1 MGHDK and CDR2 SYGVNS. V was pared by 6 bases and J by 10 bases, with 4 bases of the junction left unmatched. The CDR3 contains 11 residues. CDR3 coding DNA: TGTGCCAGCAGGGAAGGACAGGGAGCTTTCTTT. Protein: CASREGQGAFF.

There are a few counts of this clonotype. The CDR3 region has the DNA TGTGCCAGCAGAGGGGGAAATAATGAAAAACTGTTTTTT. Translation gives CASRGGNNEKLFF. V usage is TRBV6-2 or TRBV6-3 and J usage is TRBJ1-4, with D possibly TRBD1 on 6 matching bases. Germline V gene sequence: CDR1 MNHEY, CDR2 SVGEGT. The CDR3 consists of 13 residues. Trimming shortened V by 6 bases and J by 4 bases, and 9 bases separated the two germline ends.

CDR3 loop: CATSIGGNQPQHF. The CDR3 DNA sequence: TGTGCCACCAGCATTGGCGGAAATCAGCCCCAGCATTTT. The chain has TRBV15 and TRBJ1-5; D is unresolved. The CDR3 is made up of 13 amino acids. Trimming shortened V by 4 bases and J by 4 bases, and 8 bases separated the two germline ends. In germline, CDR1 is LNHNV, CDR2 YYDKDF (reference sequence).

The chain carries TRBV2 and TRBJ2-5; 9 positions agree with TRBD2. The last part of the DNA fits TRBJ2-7 better; the J call may be wrong. CDR3 size: 13 residues. In germline, CDR1 is SNHLY, CDR2 FYNNEI. The CDR3 DNA reads as TGTGCCAGCAGTCCTCGGACTAGCGACGAGCAGTACTTC. This encodes CASSPRTSDEQYF.